This TCR beta chain was identified during a study of blood T cell repertoires in COVID-19. In the study overall: Acute and convalescent COVID-19 specimens originated in the United States, Italy and Spain. From T cells, B-cell-depleted T cells, or PBMCs came the material, which was cDNA or gDNA.

Authors' data handling: Researchers report that nucleated cell counts were estimated from reference gene primer amplification. This table comes from immunoSEQ multiplex PCR, and its TCRdb copy is limited to in-frame clones, with some not included. V and J calls and clone size follow that table, whereas D and trimming were derived from the DNA. The sample yields 430,000 or so clones, over 85% seen once. Germline V CDR1 and CDR2: SNHLY, FYNNEI. This CDR3 comprises 14 residues. A single count supports this clone. At one of its ends the junction is not consistent with the germline gene, which may arise from a read error. The Seattle patients, enrolled during active infection, were followed longitudinally.

The clonotype comes from a man younger than 30 with COVID-19, enrolled during active disease. The V and J genes are TRBV2 and TRBJ2-3, with TRBD2 matching over 10 bases. The source material was peripheral blood. CDR3 coding DNA: TGTGCCAGCAGCGAAGGGACTAGCGCGAGGGAGGAGTATTTT. Translated, it gives CASSEGTSAREEYF. Full variable domain (rest looked up from reference TRBV2 and TRBJ2-3): EPEVTQTPSHQVTQMGQEVILRCVPISNHLYFYWYRQILGQKVEFLVSFYNNEISEKSEIFDDQFSVERPDGSNFTLKIRSTKLEDSAMYFCASSEGTSAREEYFGPGTRLTVL.